A single sample is the source of the 15 T cell receptor beta chains below, sequenced in a study of T cell responses to AZD1222 COVID-19 vaccine. Assay used: immunoSEQ multiplex PCR; TCRdb lists only in-frame clones, some missing. The sample has about 44,000 clones; 80% are singletons. The specimen comprised peripheral blood, sampled on day 0 of AZD1222 vaccination. All receptors come from an adult in good health.

The J gene is TRBJ1-5, the V gene TRBV2, with 7 positions matching TRBD1. The CDR3 covers 17 residues. With 2 bases clipped from V and 0 bases from J, the junction kept 7 bases outside the gene matches. CDR1 is SNHLY, CDR2 FYNNEI, per germline. The CDR3 spells CASSEFGTAFSNQPQHF. CDR3 in DNA: TGTGCCAGCAGTGAATTTGGGACAGCTTTTAGCAATCAGCCCCAGCATTTT.

The rearrangement links TRBV12-3 or TRBV12-4 to TRBJ1-4; TRBD1 aligns across 8 bases. This CDR3 is built from 13 residues. Trimming took 6 bases from V and 8 from J; bases not matched to a gene: 5. Written as DNA, the CDR3 is TGTGCCAGCAGAGGGACAGGAGGAGAAAAACTGTTTTTT. It yields the protein CASRGTGGEKLFF.

This rearrangement joins TRBV6-5 to TRBJ1-1, with D hard to call. The CDR3 is made up of 13 amino acids. Germline V CDR1 and CDR2: MNHEY, SVGAGI. Trimming cost V 0 bases and J 0 bases, with 2 bases left between them. This CDR3 reads CASSYSVNTEAFF. In nucleotides, the CDR3 is TGTGCCAGCAGTTACTCTGTGAACACTGAAGCTTTCTTT.

The genes are TRBV19 and TRBJ2-1; no firm D call. The germline V and J ends were trimmed by 1 base and 12 bases, with 7 bases remaining between them. Per germline, CDR1 LNHDA and CDR2 SQIVND (reference sequence). The CDR3 is 11 residues long. The CDR3, as DNA: TGTGCCAGTAGTATAGCCAGCCGGCAGTTCTTC. It encodes CASSIASRQFF.

V usage is TRBV6-6 and J usage is TRBJ1-2; D is ambiguous. The V end lost 6 bases, the J end lost 8 bases, and 22 bases lay between the germline ends. The length of the CDR3 is 15 residues. Germline V lookup: CDR1 MNHNY, CDR2 SVGAGI (reference sequence). Written as DNA, the CDR3 is TGTGCCAGCAGCCCCCAAGGGCAGCGCGCGCAAGGCTACACCTTC. This codes for CASSPQGQRAQGYTF.

V is TRBV14 and J is TRBJ2-3; no reliable D call. The CDR3 length is 11 residues. V was cut by 3 bases and J by 6 bases, with 4 bases left in between. Germline V lookup: CDR1 SGHDN, CDR2 FVKESK. CDR3 in amino acids: CASSHADTQYF. CDR3 sequence (DNA): TGTGCCAGCAGCCATGCGGATACGCAGTATTTT.

The J gene is TRBJ1-1, the V gene TRBV28; D is possibly TRBD1 (6 bases). CDR1 and CDR2 (germline): MDHEN, SYDVKM. V lost 7 bases, J lost 3 bases, and 12 bases lay in between. CDR3 length: 13 residues. CDR3 residues: CASKEGDDTEAFF. CDR3 nucleotide sequence: TGTGCCAGCAAAGAGGGGGACGACACTGAAGCTTTCTTT.

The chain uses TRBV28 and TRBJ2-7, with TRBD1 matching over 9 bases. V lost 4 bases to trimming and J lost 7 bases; unmatched junction nucleotides: 8. In germline, CDR1 is MDHEN, CDR2 SYDVKM. The CDR3 consists of 14 residues. The CDR3 DNA sequence: TGTGCCAGCAGTTCGGGACAGGGAGTTCTTGAGCAGTACTTC. Protein sequence: CASSSGQGVLEQYF. The full variable domain, completed using reference TRBV28 and TRBJ2-7, is DVKVTQSSRYLVKRTGEKVFLECVQDMDHENMFWYRQDPGLGLRLIYFSYDVKMKEKGDIPEGYSVSREKKERFSLILESASTNQTSMYLCASSSGQGVLEQYFGPGTRLTVT.

This chain joins TRBV5-1 and TRBJ2-2, with D possibly matching TRBD2 (6 bases). Looked up from germline, CDR1 is SGHRS and CDR2 is YFSETQ. Trimming removed 4 bases at V and 6 bases at J, with 22 bases between. CDR3 length: 17 residues. The CDR3 protein is CASSRSGIGGYSGELFF. CDR3 coding DNA: TGCGCCAGCAGCCGATCAGGGATTGGGGGGTATTCCGGGGAGCTGTTTTTT.

The chain links TRBV6-5 to TRBJ1-2; no reliable D call. This CDR3 is built from 13 residues. V lost 6 bases to trimming and J lost 4 bases, with 12 bases between them. The germline V gene has CDR1 MNHEY and CDR2 SVGAGI. The CDR3 protein is CASSFEGTYGYTF. The CDR3 region has the DNA TGTGCCAGCAGCTTCGAGGGTACCTATGGCTACACCTTC.

V gene TRBV5-4 combines with J gene TRBJ1-2; D perhaps matches TRBD1 (5 bases). Germline V CDR1 and CDR2: SGHNT, YYREEE (reference sequence). V lost 1 base and J lost 4, with 17 bases in between. The CDR3 has 16 residues. CDR3 nucleotide sequence: TGTGCCAGCAGCTTGCCGCCAGACAGCCTAGGCTATGGCTACACCTTC. This encodes CASSLPPDSLGYGYTF.

The chain couples TRBV2 to TRBJ2-3; perhaps TRBD2 as D (7 bases). The length of the CDR3 is 16 residues. The ends were cut back, 6 bases at V and 2 bases at J, with 18 bases in the middle. Germline-derived CDR1 and CDR2 are SNHLY and FYNNEI. CDR3 nucleotide sequence: TGTGCCAGCAGCCGGGGGGCAGGGATTATCACAGATACGCAGTATTTT. Amino acids: CASSRGAGIITDTQYF.

V and J are TRBV13 and TRBJ1-5; D unresolved. CDR3 length equals 15 residues. V dropped 0 bases and J dropped 0 bases, with 6 bases sitting between them. Looked up from germline, CDR1 is PRHDT and CDR2 is FYEKMQ (reference sequence). CDR3 region: CASSLGTDSNQPQHF. The DNA of the CDR3 is TGTGCCAGCAGCTTAGGAACAGATAGCAATCAGCCCCAGCATTTT.

The rearrangement joins TRBV24-1 to TRBJ2-7; D possibly corresponds to TRBD2 (6 bases). CDR1 is KGHDR, CDR2 SFDVKD, per germline. The CDR3 consists of 13 residues. The V gene lost 1 base and the J gene lost 6 bases, with 9 bases spanning the gap. CDR3 nucleotide sequence: TGTGCCACCAGTGATTTCGGAGGGGTCGAGCAGTACTTC. Translated: CATSDFGGVEQYF.

This chain links TRBV28 with TRBJ1-5, with D hard to call. CDR3 length: 17 residues. Deletions cut 1 base from V and 0 bases from J, with 13 bases between. CDR1 and CDR2 from the germline V gene are MDHEN and SYDVKM. The CDR3 nucleotides are TGTGCCAGCAGTTTATCCTGGCCGTACCATAGCAATCAGCCCCAGCATTTT. Encoded protein: CASSLSWPYHSNQPQHF.